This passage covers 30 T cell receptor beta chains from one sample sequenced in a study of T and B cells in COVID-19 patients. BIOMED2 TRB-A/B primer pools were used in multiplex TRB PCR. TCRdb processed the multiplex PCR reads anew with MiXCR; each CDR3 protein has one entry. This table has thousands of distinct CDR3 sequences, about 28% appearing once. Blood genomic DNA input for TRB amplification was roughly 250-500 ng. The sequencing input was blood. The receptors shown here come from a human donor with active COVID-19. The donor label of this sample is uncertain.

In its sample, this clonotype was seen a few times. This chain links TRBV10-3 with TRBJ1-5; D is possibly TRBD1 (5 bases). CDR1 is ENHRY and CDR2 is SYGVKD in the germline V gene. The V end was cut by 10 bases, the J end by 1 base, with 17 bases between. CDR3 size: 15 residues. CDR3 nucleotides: TGTGCCACCGGGGTGGGGGTTGAGAGCAATCAGCCCCAGCATTTT. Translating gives CATGVGVESNQPQHF.

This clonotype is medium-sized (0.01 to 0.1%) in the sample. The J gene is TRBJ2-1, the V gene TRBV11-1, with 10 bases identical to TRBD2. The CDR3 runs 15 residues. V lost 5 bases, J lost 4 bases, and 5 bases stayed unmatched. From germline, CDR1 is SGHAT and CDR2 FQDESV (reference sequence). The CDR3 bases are TGTGCCAGCAGCGGCCGGACTAGCGGATACAATGAGCAGTTCTTC. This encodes CASSGRTSGYNEQFF.

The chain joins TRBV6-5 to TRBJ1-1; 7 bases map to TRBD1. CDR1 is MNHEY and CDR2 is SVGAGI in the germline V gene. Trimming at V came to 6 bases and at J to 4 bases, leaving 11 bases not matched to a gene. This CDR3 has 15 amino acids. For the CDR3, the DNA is TGTGCCAGCAGGGGGGACAGCAAAGGTTCCACTGAAGCTTTCTTT. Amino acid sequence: CASRGDSKGSTEAFF.

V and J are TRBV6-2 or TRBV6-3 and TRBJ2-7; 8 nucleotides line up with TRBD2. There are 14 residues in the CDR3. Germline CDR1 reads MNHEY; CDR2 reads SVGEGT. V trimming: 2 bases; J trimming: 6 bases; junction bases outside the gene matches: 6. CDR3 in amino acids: CASSYRLAGFEQYF. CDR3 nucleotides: TGTGCCAGCAGTTACCGGCTAGCGGGTTTCGAGCAGTACTTC.

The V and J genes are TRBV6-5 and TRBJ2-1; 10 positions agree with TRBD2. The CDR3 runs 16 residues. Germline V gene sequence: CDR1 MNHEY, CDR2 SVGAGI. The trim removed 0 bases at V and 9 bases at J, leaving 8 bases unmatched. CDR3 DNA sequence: TGTGCCAGCAGTTACTCGGCTAGCGGGAGTGGTGGTGAGCAGTTCTTC. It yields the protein CASSYSASGSGGEQFF.

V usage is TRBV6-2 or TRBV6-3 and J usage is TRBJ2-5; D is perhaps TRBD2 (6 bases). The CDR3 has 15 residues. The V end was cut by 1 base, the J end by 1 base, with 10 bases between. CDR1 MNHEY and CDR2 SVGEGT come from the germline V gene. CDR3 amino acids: CASSYLGGAQETQYF. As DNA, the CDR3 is TGTGCCAGCAGTTACTTGGGCGGGGCCCAAGAGACCCAGTACTTC.

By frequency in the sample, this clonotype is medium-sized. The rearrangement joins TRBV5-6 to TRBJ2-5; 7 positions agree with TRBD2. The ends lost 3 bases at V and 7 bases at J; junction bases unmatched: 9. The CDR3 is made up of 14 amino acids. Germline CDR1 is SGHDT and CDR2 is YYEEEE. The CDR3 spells CASSSETSRGTQYF. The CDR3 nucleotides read TGTGCCAGCAGCTCAGAGACTAGCCGAGGGACCCAGTACTTC.

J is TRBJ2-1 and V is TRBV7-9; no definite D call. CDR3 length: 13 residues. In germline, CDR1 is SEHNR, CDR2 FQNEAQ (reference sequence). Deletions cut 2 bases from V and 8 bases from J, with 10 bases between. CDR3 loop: CASSLSMSDEQFF. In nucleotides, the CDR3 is TGTGCCAGCAGCTTAAGCATGTCGGATGAGCAGTTCTTC. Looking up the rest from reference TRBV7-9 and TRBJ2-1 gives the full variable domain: DTGVSQNPRHKITKRGQNVTFRCDPISEHNRLYWYRQTLGQGPEFLTYFQNEAQLEKSRLLSDRFSAERPKGSFSTLEIQRTEQGDSAMYLCASSLSMSDEQFFGPGTRLTVL.

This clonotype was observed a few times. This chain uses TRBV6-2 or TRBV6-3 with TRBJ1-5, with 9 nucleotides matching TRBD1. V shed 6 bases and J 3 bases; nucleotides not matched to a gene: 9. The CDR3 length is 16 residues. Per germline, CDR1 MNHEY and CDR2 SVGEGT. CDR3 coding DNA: TGTGCCAGCAGGCCTGGACAGGGGCCGTACAATCAGCCCCAGCATTTT. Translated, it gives CASRPGQGPYNQPQHF.

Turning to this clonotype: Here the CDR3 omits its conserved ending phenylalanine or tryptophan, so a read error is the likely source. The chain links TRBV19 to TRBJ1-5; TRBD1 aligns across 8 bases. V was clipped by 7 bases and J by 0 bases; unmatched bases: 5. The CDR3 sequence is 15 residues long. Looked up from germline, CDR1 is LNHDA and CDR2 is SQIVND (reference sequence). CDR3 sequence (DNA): TGTGCCAGTACCCCGACAGGGGTTAGCAATCAGCCCCAGCATTCT. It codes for CASTPTGVSNQPQHS.

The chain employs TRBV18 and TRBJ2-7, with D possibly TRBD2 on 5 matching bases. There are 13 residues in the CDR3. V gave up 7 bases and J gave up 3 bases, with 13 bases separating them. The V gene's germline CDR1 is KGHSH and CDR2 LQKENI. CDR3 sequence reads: CASLRDPFYEQYF. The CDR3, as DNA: TGTGCCAGCTTACGGGATCCTTTCTACGAGCAGTACTTC. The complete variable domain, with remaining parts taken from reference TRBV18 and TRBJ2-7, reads NAGVMQNPRHLVRRRGQEARLRCSPMKGHSHVYWYRQLPEEGLKFMVYLQKENIIDESGMPKERFSAEFPKEGPSILRIQQVVRGDSAAYFCASLRDPFYEQYFGPGTRLTVT.

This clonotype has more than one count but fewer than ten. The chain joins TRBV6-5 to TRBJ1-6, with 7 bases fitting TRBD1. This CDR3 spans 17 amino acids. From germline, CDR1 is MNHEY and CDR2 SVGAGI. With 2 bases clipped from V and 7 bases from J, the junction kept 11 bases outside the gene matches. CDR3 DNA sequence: TGTGCCAGCAGTTACGATCACAGGGGAACGCAAAATTCACCCCTCCACTTT. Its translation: CASSYDHRGTQNSPLHF.

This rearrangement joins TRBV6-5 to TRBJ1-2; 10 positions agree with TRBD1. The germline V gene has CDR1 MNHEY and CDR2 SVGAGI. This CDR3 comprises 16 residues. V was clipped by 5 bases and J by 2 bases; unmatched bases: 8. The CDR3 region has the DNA TGTGCCAGCAGTCTCCTCCCGGGACAGGGGAACTATGGCTACACCTTC. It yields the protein CASSLLPGQGNYGYTF.

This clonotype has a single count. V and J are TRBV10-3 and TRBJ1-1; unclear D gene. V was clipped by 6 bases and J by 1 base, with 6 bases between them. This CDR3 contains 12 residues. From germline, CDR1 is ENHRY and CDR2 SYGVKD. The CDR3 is CAIREGNTEAFF. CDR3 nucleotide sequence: TGTGCCATCAGGGAGGGGAACACTGAAGCTTTCTTT.

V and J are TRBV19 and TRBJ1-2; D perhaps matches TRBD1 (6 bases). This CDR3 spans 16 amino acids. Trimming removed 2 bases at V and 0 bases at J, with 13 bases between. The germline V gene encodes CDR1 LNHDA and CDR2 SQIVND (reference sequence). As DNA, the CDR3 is TGTGCCAGTAGTATAACGGGGGCAGGCGCTAACTATGGCTACACCTTC. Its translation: CASSITGAGANYGYTF. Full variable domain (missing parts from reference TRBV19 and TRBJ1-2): DGGITQSPKYLFRKEGQNVTLSCEQNLNHDAMYWYRQDPGQGLRLIYYSQIVNDFQKGDIAEGYSVSREKKESFPLTVTSAQKNPTAFYLCASSITGAGANYGYTFGSGTRLTVV.

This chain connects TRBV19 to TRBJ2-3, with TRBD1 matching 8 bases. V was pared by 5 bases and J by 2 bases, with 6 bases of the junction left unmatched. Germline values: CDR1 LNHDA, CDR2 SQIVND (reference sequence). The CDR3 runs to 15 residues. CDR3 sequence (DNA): TGTGCCAGTAGTGCAGGGGGCTCCTTCACAGATACGCAGTATTTT. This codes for CASSAGGSFTDTQYF.

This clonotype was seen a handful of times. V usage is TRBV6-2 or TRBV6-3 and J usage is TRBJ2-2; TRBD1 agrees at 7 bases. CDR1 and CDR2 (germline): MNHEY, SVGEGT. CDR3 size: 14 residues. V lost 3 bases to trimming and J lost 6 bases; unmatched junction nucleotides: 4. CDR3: CASSYDRVAGELFF. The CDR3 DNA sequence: TGTGCCAGCAGTTATGACAGGGTGGCCGGGGAGCTGTTTTTT.

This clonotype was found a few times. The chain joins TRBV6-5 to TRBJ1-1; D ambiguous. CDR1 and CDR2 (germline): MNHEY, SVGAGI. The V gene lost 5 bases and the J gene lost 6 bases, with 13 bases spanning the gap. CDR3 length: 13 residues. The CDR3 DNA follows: TGTGCCAGCAGTGCTACAGTGCGTGCTGAAGCTTTCTTT. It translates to CASSATVRAEAFF.

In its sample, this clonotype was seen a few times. Here the CDR3 DNA reads TGTGCCAGCAGTGAACGGGGGACTGGGGAGACCCAGTACTTC. This translates into CASSERGTGETQYF. The chain uses TRBV25-1 and TRBJ2-5, with a tentative D call TRBD2 (6 bases). Trimming took off 2 bases at V and 5 bases at J, with 12 bases between the two ends. The germline V gene encodes CDR1 MGHDK and CDR2 SYGVNS. This CDR3 spans 14 amino acids.

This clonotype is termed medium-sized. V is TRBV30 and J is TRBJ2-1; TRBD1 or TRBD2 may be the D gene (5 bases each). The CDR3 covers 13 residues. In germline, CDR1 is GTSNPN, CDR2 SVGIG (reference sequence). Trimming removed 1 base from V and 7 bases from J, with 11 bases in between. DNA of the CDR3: TGTGCCTGGAGTGGGGGGAGTCAAAATGAGCAGTTCTTC. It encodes CAWSGGSQNEQFF.

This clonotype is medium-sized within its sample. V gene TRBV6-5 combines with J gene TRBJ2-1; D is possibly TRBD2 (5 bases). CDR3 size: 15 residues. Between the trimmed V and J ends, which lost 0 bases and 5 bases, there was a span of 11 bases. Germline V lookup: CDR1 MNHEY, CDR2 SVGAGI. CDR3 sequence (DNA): TGTGCCAGCAGTTACTCGAGTCTAGCAGACAATGAGCAGTTCTTC. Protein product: CASSYSSLADNEQFF.

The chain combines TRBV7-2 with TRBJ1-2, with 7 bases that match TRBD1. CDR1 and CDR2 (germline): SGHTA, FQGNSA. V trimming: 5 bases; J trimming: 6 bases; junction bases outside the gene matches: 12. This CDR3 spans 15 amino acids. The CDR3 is CASSGYRDSRDGYTF. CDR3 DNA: TGTGCCAGCAGCGGCTACCGGGACAGTAGGGATGGCTACACCTTC.

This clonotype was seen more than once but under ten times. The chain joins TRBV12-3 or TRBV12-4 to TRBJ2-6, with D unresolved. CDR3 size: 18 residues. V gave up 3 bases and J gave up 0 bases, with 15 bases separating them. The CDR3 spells CASSFGVRIHSGANVLTF. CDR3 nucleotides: TGTGCCAGCAGTTTTGGGGTCAGGATCCACTCTGGGGCCAACGTCCTGACTTTC.

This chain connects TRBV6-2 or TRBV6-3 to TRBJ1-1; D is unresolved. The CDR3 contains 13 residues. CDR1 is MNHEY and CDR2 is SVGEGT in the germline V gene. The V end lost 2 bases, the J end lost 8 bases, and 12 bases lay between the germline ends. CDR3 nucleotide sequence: TGTGCCAGCAGTTACGATTTGGGCGCCGAAGCTTTCTTT. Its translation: CASSYDLGAEAFF.

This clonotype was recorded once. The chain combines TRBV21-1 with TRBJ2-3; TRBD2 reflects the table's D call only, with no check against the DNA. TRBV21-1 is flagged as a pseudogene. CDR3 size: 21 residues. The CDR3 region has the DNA TGTGCCAGCAGCTCCCCAAGAGGACTAGCGGGAGGACCCAGACCCGTCGATACGCAGTATTTT. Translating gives CASSSPRGLAGGPRPVDTQYF.

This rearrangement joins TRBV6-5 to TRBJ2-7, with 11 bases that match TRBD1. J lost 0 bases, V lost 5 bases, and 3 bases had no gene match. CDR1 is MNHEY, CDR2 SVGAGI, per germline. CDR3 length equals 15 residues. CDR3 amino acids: CASSRDRGSSYEQYF. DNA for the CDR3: TGTGCCAGCAGTAGGGACAGGGGGAGCTCCTACGAGCAGTACTTC.

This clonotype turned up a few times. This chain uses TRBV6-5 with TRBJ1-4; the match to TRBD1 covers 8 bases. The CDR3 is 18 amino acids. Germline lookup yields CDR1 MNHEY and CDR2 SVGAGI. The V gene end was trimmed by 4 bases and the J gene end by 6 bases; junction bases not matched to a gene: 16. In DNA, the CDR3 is TGTGCCAGCAGTTTTAGGGGAACGAGGGACAGGTGGGATGAAAAACTGTTTTTT. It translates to CASSFRGTRDRWDEKLFF.

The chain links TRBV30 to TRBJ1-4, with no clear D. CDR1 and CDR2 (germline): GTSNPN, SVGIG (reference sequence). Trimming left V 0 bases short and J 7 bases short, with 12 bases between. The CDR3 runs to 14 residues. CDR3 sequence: CAWSVINSSEKLFF. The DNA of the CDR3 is TGTGCCTGGAGTGTAATTAATTCGAGTGAAAAACTGTTTTTT. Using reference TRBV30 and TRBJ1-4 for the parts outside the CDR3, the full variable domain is SQTIHQWPATLVQPVGSPLSLECTVEGTSNPNLYWYRQAAGRGLQLLFYSVGIGQISSEVPQNLSASRPQDRQFILSSKKLLLSDSGFYLCAWSVINSSEKLFFGSGTQLSVL.

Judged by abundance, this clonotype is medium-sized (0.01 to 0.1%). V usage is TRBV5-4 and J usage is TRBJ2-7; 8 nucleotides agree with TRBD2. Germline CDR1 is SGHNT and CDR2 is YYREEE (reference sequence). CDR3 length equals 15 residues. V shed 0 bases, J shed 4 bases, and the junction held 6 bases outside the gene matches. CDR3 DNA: TGTGCCAGCAGCTTGGGTAGCGGGAAAACTTACGAGCAGTACTTC. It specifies CASSLGSGKTYEQYF.

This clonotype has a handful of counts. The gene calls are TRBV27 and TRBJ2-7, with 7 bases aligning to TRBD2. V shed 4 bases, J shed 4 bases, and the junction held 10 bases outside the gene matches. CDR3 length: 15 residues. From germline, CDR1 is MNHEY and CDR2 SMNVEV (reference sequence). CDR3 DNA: TGTGCCAGCAGTTCTGAGGGAGGGGAAAGATACGAGCAGTACTTC. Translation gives CASSSEGGERYEQYF.